Presented here are 29 T cell receptor beta chains from one specimen sequenced in a study of OX40 agonist ivuxolimab in advanced cancers. Data came from immunoSEQ multiplex PCR; TCRdb stores just in-frame clones and leaves some out. This sample yields just over 15,000 clones, of which approximately 60% are seen a single time; approximately 8.4% belongs to the top ten. This specimen was CD4+ or CD8+ T cells sorted from blood, taken in a trial of the OX40 agonist ivuxolimab. These receptors all come from an adult with an advanced solid tumor such as melanoma, head and neck, liver or kidney cancer.

The CDR3 region has the DNA TGTGCCAGCAGTGAACGGGTCAGGAGGTCGGATACGCAGTATTTT. It translates to CASSERVRRSDTQYF. This chain joins TRBV2 and TRBJ2-3; a possible D gene is TRBD2 (5 bases). Trimming left V 2 bases short and J 6 bases short, with 15 bases between. Germline assignment: CDR1 SNHLY and CDR2 FYNNEI. This CDR3 contains 15 residues.

The V gene is TRBV7-9, the J gene TRBJ2-7; possible D gene TRBD2, 6 bases. This CDR3 spans 13 amino acids. Germline V gene data show CDR1 as SEHNR and CDR2 as FQNEAQ (reference sequence). With 5 bases removed from V and 2 bases from J, the gap between germline ends came to 10 bases. The CDR3 DNA reads TGTGCCAGCAGCCCCGGGAGCCCCTACGAGCAGTACTTC. Residues: CASSPGSPYEQYF. Using reference TRBV7-9 and TRBJ2-7 for the parts outside the CDR3, the full variable domain is DTGVSQNPRHKITKRGQNVTFRCDPISEHNRLYWYRQTLGQGPEFLTYFQNEAQLEKSRLLSDRFSAERPKGSFSTLEIQRTEQGDSAMYLCASSPGSPYEQYFGPGTRLTVT.

The chain uses TRBV7-9 and TRBJ2-5; D is possibly TRBD1 (6 bases). This CDR3 spans 14 amino acids. Trimming shortened V by 4 bases and J by 3 bases, and 12 bases separated the two germline ends. CDR1 is SEHNR and CDR2 is FQNEAQ in the germline V gene (reference sequence). The DNA for the CDR3 is TGTGCCAGCAGCTACGCAACAGGGAAAGAGACCCAGTACTTC. Translating it yields CASSYATGKETQYF.

The genes are TRBV27 and TRBJ1-6; a possible D gene is TRBD1 (5 bases). The V end was cut by 7 bases, the J end by 2 bases, with 9 bases between. Looked up from germline, CDR1 is MNHEY and CDR2 is SMNVEV (reference sequence). This CDR3 has 14 residues. The CDR3 sequence is CASTRGAYNSPLHF. The CDR3 nucleotides read TGTGCCAGCACGAGGGGTGCCTATAATTCACCCCTCCACTTT.

V and J are TRBV30 and TRBJ2-7; no definite D call. The V end was cut by 0 bases, the J end by 4 bases, with 7 bases between. This CDR3 has 12 amino acids. Per the germline V gene, CDR1 is GTSNPN and CDR2 is SVGIG (reference sequence). The CDR3 DNA sequence: TGTGCCTGGAGTGTACAAGGGTACGAGCAGTACTTC. Translated: CAWSVQGYEQYF.

This chain links TRBV19 with TRBJ2-5; D is unclear. CDR3 length: 13 residues. The V gene lost 5 bases and the J gene lost 5 bases, with 12 bases spanning the gap. CDR1 and CDR2 from the germline V gene are LNHDA and SQIVND (reference sequence). CDR3 sequence: CASSPQLGETQYF. Written as DNA, the CDR3 is TGTGCCAGTAGTCCTCAGTTGGGCGAGACCCAGTACTTC. Combining the CDR3 with reference TRBV19 and TRBJ2-5 gives the whole variable domain DGGITQSPKYLFRKEGQNVTLSCEQNLNHDAMYWYRQDPGQGLRLIYYSQIVNDFQKGDIAEGYSVSREKKESFPLTVTSAQKNPTAFYLCASSPQLGETQYFGPGTRLLVL.

This clone was found a few times. V gene TRBV5-4 combines with J gene TRBJ2-3, with D perhaps matching TRBD1 (5 bases). Trimming pared 3 bases from V and 0 bases from J, leaving 8 bases between. Germline assignment: CDR1 SGHNT and CDR2 YYREEE (reference sequence). This CDR3 is built from 14 residues. CDR3: CASSSAGSTDTQYF. CDR3 in DNA: TGTGCCAGCAGCTCTGCAGGGAGCACAGATACGCAGTATTTT.

The rearrangement joins TRBV11-2 to TRBJ2-7; D call uncertain. The CDR3 consists of 11 residues. Trimming took 5 bases from V and 9 from J, leaving 11 bases between them. Germline V lookup: CDR1 SGHAT, CDR2 FQNNGV. CDR3 in amino acids: CASSLGRLQYF. The CDR3 coding sequence is TGTGCCAGCAGCCTTGGTAGGCTGCAGTACTTC.

V and J are TRBV6-4 and TRBJ1-1; D unresolved. This CDR3 comprises 13 residues. Per the germline V gene, CDR1 is MRHNA and CDR2 is SNTAGT. Between the trimmed V and J ends, which lost 3 bases and 1 base, there was a span of 6 bases. The CDR3: CASSEGWNTEAFF. CDR3 coding DNA: TGTGCCAGCAGTGAAGGGTGGAACACTGAAGCTTTCTTT.

This clone appeared a few times. The chain couples TRBV4-3 to TRBJ1-4, with 7 bases that match TRBD1. With 0 bases clipped from V and 4 bases from J, the junction kept 11 bases outside the gene matches. Germline V gene lookup returns CDR1 LGHNA and CDR2 YSLEER. This CDR3 region has 18 residues. CDR3 coding DNA: TGCGCCAGCAGCCAAGATACCGGCAGGGGGGGAGATAATGAAAAACTGTTTTTT. Translated: CASSQDTGRGGDNEKLFF.

The V gene is TRBV7-9, the J gene TRBJ2-7; D remains unclear. Trimming cost V 1 base and J 6 bases, with 10 bases left between them. The CDR3 runs to 13 residues. The germline CDR1 and CDR2 sequences are SEHNR and FQNEAQ (reference sequence). CDR3 sequence reads: CASSLGKGFEQYF. In nucleotides, the CDR3 is TGTGCCAGCAGCTTAGGAAAGGGCTTCGAGCAGTACTTC. Based on the CDR3 plus reference TRBV7-9 and TRBJ2-7, the full variable domain is DTGVSQNPRHKITKRGQNVTFRCDPISEHNRLYWYRQTLGQGPEFLTYFQNEAQLEKSRLLSDRFSAERPKGSFSTLEIQRTEQGDSAMYLCASSLGKGFEQYFGPGTRLTVT.

This chain's CDR3 is CASSEIGVSNQPQHF. The CDR3 DNA reads as TGTGCCAGCAGCGAAATAGGGGTTAGCAATCAGCCCCAGCATTTT. The chain carries TRBV2 and TRBJ1-5; the D gene is possibly TRBD1 (5 bases). CDR3 length: 15 amino acids. Deletions cut 6 bases from V and 0 bases from J, with 12 bases between. Germline CDR1 is SNHLY and CDR2 is FYNNEI. Filled out from reference TRBV2 and TRBJ1-5, the complete variable domain reads EPEVTQTPSHQVTQMGQEVILRCVPISNHLYFYWYRQILGQKVEFLVSFYNNEISEKSEIFDDQFSVERPDGSNFTLKIRSTKLEDSAMYFCASSEIGVSNQPQHFGDGTRLSIL.

This chain joins TRBV19 and TRBJ2-1; D may be TRBD1 (6 bases). The CDR3 loop spans 15 amino acids. Germline V gene sequence: CDR1 LNHDA, CDR2 SQIVND (reference sequence). The V gene lost 7 bases and the J gene lost 8 bases, with 21 bases spanning the gap. As DNA, the CDR3 is TGTGCCAGTATGCCCGGGACAAGGGGAGCGGATGAGCAGTTCTTC. Amino acids: CASMPGTRGADEQFF.

The V call is TRBV9, the J call TRBJ2-7; D may be TRBD1 (5 bases). The CDR3 consists of 14 residues. The V gene's germline CDR1 is SGDLS and CDR2 YYNGEE. Trimming removed 1 base from V and 5 bases from J, with 13 bases in between. The CDR3 protein is CASSVPPPRDEQYF. The CDR3 nucleotides read TGTGCCAGCAGCGTACCCCCCCCCAGGGACGAGCAGTACTTC.

The V call is TRBV11-2, the J call TRBJ2-3, with D hard to call. The germline gives CDR1 SGHAT, CDR2 FQNNGV. Trimming shortened V by 3 bases and J by 0 bases, and 10 bases separated the two germline ends. The CDR3 totals 15 residues. CDR3 sequence: CASSFWVLSTDTQYF. The CDR3 nucleotides read TGTGCCAGCAGCTTTTGGGTTCTGAGCACAGATACGCAGTATTTT.

The chain joins TRBV7-8 to TRBJ1-1; D perhaps matches TRBD1 (5 bases). This CDR3 comprises 13 residues. Germline CDR1 and CDR2: SGHVS and FQNEAQ. Trimming took 3 bases from V and 1 from J, leaving 6 bases between them. The CDR3: CASSFGGNTEAFF. For the CDR3, the DNA is TGTGCCAGCAGCTTCGGGGGGAACACTGAAGCTTTCTTT.

The V and J genes are TRBV29-1 and TRBJ2-3; perhaps TRBD1 as D (6 bases). The V end was cut by 1 base, the J end by 4 bases, with 15 bases between. This CDR3 is built from 15 residues. CDR1 is SQVTM and CDR2 is ANQGSEA in the germline V gene. The CDR3 protein is CSVEVDGGKADTQYF. In nucleotides, the CDR3 is TGCAGCGTTGAAGTAGATGGGGGCAAGGCAGATACGCAGTATTTT.

The chain uses TRBV4-1 and TRBJ2-3; TRBD2 matches at 7 bases. Trimming at V came to 1 base and at J to 4 bases, leaving 5 bases not matched to a gene. CDR1 and CDR2 (germline): MGHRA, YSYEKL. This CDR3 region has 15 residues. CDR3 amino acids: CASSQGERGADTQYF. The CDR3 region has the DNA TGCGCCAGCAGCCAAGGTGAGCGGGGTGCAGATACGCAGTATTTT.

V and J are TRBV27 and TRBJ2-1; unclear D gene. The CDR3 runs to 14 residues. V was shortened by 3 bases and J by 0 bases, with 6 bases between the two germline ends. Germline values: CDR1 MNHEY, CDR2 SMNVEV (reference sequence). CDR3 in DNA: TGTGCCAGCAGTTTGATCAGCTCCTACAATGAGCAGTTCTTC. Encoded protein: CASSLISSYNEQFF.

The J gene is TRBJ2-7, the V gene TRBV4-1; D perhaps matches TRBD2 (5 bases). Trimming cost V 0 bases and J 3 bases, with 15 bases left between them. Per germline, CDR1 MGHRA and CDR2 YSYEKL. There are 16 residues in the CDR3. The CDR3 sequence: CASSQDPAGIGYEQYF. CDR3 DNA sequence: TGCGCCAGCAGCCAAGATCCCGCCGGGATAGGCTACGAGCAGTACTTC.

The chain combines TRBV19 with TRBJ2-1; a possible D gene is TRBD2 (5 bases). The CDR3 has 13 residues. Deletions cut 7 bases from V and 6 bases from J, with 13 bases between. Per germline, CDR1 LNHDA and CDR2 SQIVND (reference sequence). CDR3 protein: CASTPFAGNEQFF. DNA for the CDR3: TGTGCCAGTACCCCTTTTGCGGGCAATGAGCAGTTCTTC.

The chain combines TRBV11-3 with TRBJ2-5; maybe TRBD2 (6 bases). There are 15 residues in the CDR3. V shed 4 bases and J shed 5 bases, with 17 bases lying between them. Germline V CDR1 and CDR2: SGHNT, YENEEA. The CDR3 DNA follows: TGTGCCAGCAGCTCCCCCCGTGGAGGGCCGGAGACCCAGTACTTC. Residues: CASSSPRGGPETQYF.

The V and J genes are TRBV6-1 and TRBJ2-7; no clear D. The V and J ends lost 10 bases and 4 bases respectively, with 14 bases between them. In germline, CDR1 is MNHNS, CDR2 SASEGT. CDR3 length: 12 residues. The DNA for the CDR3 is TGTGCCACCCGGCGAAGTGATTACGAGCAGTACTTC. It encodes CATRRSDYEQYF.

This clone was detected a few times. The rearrangement links TRBV2 to TRBJ2-1, with 10 bases fitting TRBD2. The V gene end was trimmed by 1 base and the J gene end by 7 bases; junction bases not matched to a gene: 7. The CDR3 has 16 amino acids. Germline assignment: CDR1 SNHLY and CDR2 FYNNEI. CDR3 sequence reads: CASSEVPSGGFNEQFF. For the CDR3, the DNA is TGTGCCAGCAGTGAAGTTCCTAGCGGGGGATTTAATGAGCAGTTCTTC.

The sample holds a few counts of this clone. The chain carries TRBV11-3 and TRBJ1-1; D is ambiguous. CDR1 and CDR2 from the germline V gene are SGHNT and YENEEA. V was shortened by 5 bases and J by 1 base, with 11 bases between the two germline ends. The CDR3 runs 14 residues. The CDR3 here is CASSLGQTNTEAFF. In DNA form, the CDR3 reads TGTGCCAGCAGCCTAGGGCAGACGAACACTGAAGCTTTCTTT.

Within the sample, this clone is medium-sized (0.01 to 0.1%). The sample carries other DNA sequences with the same CDR3. This rearrangement joins TRBV5-6 to TRBJ2-2; D might be TRBD1 (5 bases). Germline V gives CDR1 SGHDT, CDR2 YYEEEE. The CDR3 has 15 amino acids. V was trimmed by 3 bases and J by 1 base, leaving 10 bases between them. CDR3 sequence reads: CASSSTVMNTGELFF. For the CDR3, the DNA is TGTGCCAGCAGCTCGACAGTGATGAACACCGGGGAGCTGTTTTTT.

Only a few counts were recorded for this clone. V and J are TRBV5-1 and TRBJ2-7; no clear D. The germline V gene encodes CDR1 SGHRS and CDR2 YFSETQ. The CDR3 covers 13 residues. Trimming pared 0 bases from V and 4 bases from J, leaving 8 bases between. In DNA form, the CDR3 reads TGCGCCAGCAGCTTGGCCTACGGTTACGAGCAGTACTTC. Its translation is CASSLAYGYEQYF.

V is TRBV4-2 and J is TRBJ2-7, with 11 positions matching TRBD2. The CDR3 loop spans 15 amino acids. Per germline, CDR1 LGHNA and CDR2 YNFKEQ. J gave up 0 bases and V 5 bases, and 3 bases lay outside the gene matches. Here the CDR3 reads CASSGTSGGSYEQYF. CDR3 nucleotides: TGTGCCAGCAGCGGTACTAGCGGGGGCTCCTACGAGCAGTACTTC.

The chain uses TRBV7-9 and TRBJ2-5; 9 bases align to TRBD2. Per germline, CDR1 SEHNR and CDR2 FQNEAQ (reference sequence). After removal of 5 bases from V and 2 bases from J, the junction contained 6 bases not matched to a gene. CDR3 length equals 15 residues. CDR3 sequence reads: CASSPLAGPQETQYF. DNA of the CDR3: TGTGCCAGCAGCCCACTAGCGGGCCCTCAAGAGACCCAGTACTTC.